Each of the 24 T cell receptor beta chains below was sequenced from the same sample in a study of cytomegalovirus exposure and HLA in healthy donors. The study ran its PCR with 60 Vbeta and 13 Jbeta primers. Sequencing used immunoSEQ multiplex PCR; TCRdb keeps in-frame clones, though not all of them. Here the sample spans about 140,000 clones, about three quarters being singletons. Sequencing was performed on PBMCs. These receptors originate from a man in his fifties in good health and CMV-seropositive.

V gene TRBV2 combines with J gene TRBJ1-6; D may be TRBD1 (5 bases). The CDR3 sequence is 15 residues long. Germline V gene lookup returns CDR1 SNHLY and CDR2 FYNNEI. Trimming pared 7 bases from V and 5 bases from J, leaving 15 bases between. The chain's CDR3 is CASKGWLTDNSPLHF. The CDR3 coding sequence is TGTGCCAGCAAGGGGTGGCTTACTGATAATTCACCCCTCCACTTT.

This clone has just a few counts. V is TRBV6-5 and J is TRBJ1-4; D gene ambiguous. Germline V gene lookup returns CDR1 MNHEY and CDR2 SVGAGI. The V gene lost 0 bases and the J gene lost 6 bases, with 11 bases spanning the gap. The CDR3 is 15 residues long. The CDR3 spells CASSYSGRRDEKLFF. The CDR3 nucleotides read TGTGCCAGCAGTTACTCGGGGAGGAGGGATGAAAAACTGTTTTTT.

V and J are TRBV25-1 and TRBJ1-5; D may be TRBD1 (6 bases). CDR3 size: 14 residues. Germline V gene data show CDR1 as MGHDK and CDR2 as SYGVNS. Trimming stripped 4 bases from V and 7 bases from J, with 14 bases between. The CDR3 is CASSGGGRGQPQHF. The CDR3 DNA follows: TGTGCCAGCAGTGGGGGGGGGCGAGGGCAGCCCCAGCATTTT.

The chain couples TRBV7-2 to TRBJ2-1; 7 bases fit TRBD1. The germline CDR1 and CDR2 sequences are SGHTA and FQGNSA. The CDR3 spans 13 residues. V shed 4 bases and J 10 bases; nucleotides not matched to a gene: 7. The CDR3 sequence is CASSSALGQEQFF. The CDR3 nucleotides are TGTGCCAGCAGCTCGGCGTTGGGACAGGAGCAGTTCTTC. The variable domain in full, completed from reference TRBV7-2 and TRBJ2-1, reads GAGVSQSPSNKVTEKGKDVELRCDPISGHTALYWYRQSLGQGLEFLIYFQGNSAPDKSGLPSDRFSAERTGGSVSTLTIQRTQQEDSAVYLCASSSALGQEQFFGPGTRLTVL.

V is TRBV19 and J is TRBJ2-1; 15 nucleotides align to TRBD2. Trimming cost V 3 bases and J 4 bases; bases outside gene matches: 7. This CDR3 region has 18 residues. The germline gives CDR1 LNHDA, CDR2 SQIVND (reference sequence). The CDR3 sequence: CASSIAGTSGGSYNEQFF. The DNA of the CDR3 is TGTGCCAGTAGTATTGCCGGGACTAGCGGGGGGTCTTACAATGAGCAGTTCTTC.

DNA for the CDR3: TGTGCCAGTGCCACAGGGCTCTCTGGAAACACCATATATTTT. Protein: CASATGLSGNTIYF. This rearrangement joins TRBV19 to TRBJ1-3, with D possibly matching TRBD1 (6 bases). This CDR3 has 14 amino acids. Trimming cost V 8 bases and J 0 bases, with 11 bases left between them. CDR1 is LNHDA and CDR2 is SQIVND in the germline V gene (reference sequence).

This chain uses TRBV11-2 with TRBJ1-3; tentatively, D is TRBD1 (6 bases). The CDR3 runs 15 residues. Germline V CDR1 and CDR2: SGHAT, FQNNGV. Trimming removed 0 bases at V and 3 bases at J, with 9 bases between. DNA of the CDR3: TGTGCCAGCAGCTTAGACACAGGGCTTGGAAACACCATATATTTT. Protein product: CASSLDTGLGNTIYF.

J is TRBJ1-5 and V is TRBV18; D remains unclear. The CDR3 consists of 15 residues. Germline CDR1 and CDR2: KGHSH and LQKENI. Trimming took off 3 bases at V and 5 bases at J, with 14 bases between the two ends. CDR3 sequence reads: CASSPLARGDQPQHF. CDR3 sequence (DNA): TGTGCCAGCTCACCTCTAGCAAGAGGAGATCAGCCCCAGCATTTT.

The V gene is TRBV9, the J gene TRBJ2-1; 14 bases are shared with TRBD2. The CDR3 covers 17 residues. With 2 bases clipped from V and 4 bases from J, the junction kept 5 bases outside the gene matches. Germline CDR1 reads SGDLS; CDR2 reads YYNGEE. The CDR3 is CASSVGLAGALYNEQFF. The DNA of the CDR3 is TGTGCCAGCAGCGTGGGACTAGCGGGAGCTCTTTACAATGAGCAGTTCTTC.

This chain links TRBV19 with TRBJ1-3; 7 nucleotides line up with TRBD1. The germline gives CDR1 LNHDA, CDR2 SQIVND (reference sequence). This CDR3 spans 16 amino acids. With V trimmed by 7 bases and J by 2 bases, 11 bases remained unmatched. In DNA, the CDR3 is TGTGCCAGTACCCTGGGACAGTTTTTGGCTGGAAACACCATATATTTT. It yields the protein CASTLGQFLAGNTIYF.

This clone appeared a few times. J is TRBJ2-7 and V is TRBV11-2; no firm D call. The V gene lost 6 bases and the J gene lost 5 bases, with 20 bases spanning the gap. The CDR3 covers 15 residues. Germline assignment: CDR1 SGHAT and CDR2 FQNNGV. Here the CDR3 reads CASSPRRTEWDEQYF. In nucleotides, the CDR3 is TGTGCCAGCAGTCCCAGGCGAACCGAATGGGACGAGCAGTACTTC.

In DNA, the CDR3 is TGTGCCAGCAGCTTAGCCAGGGATGCCACCGGGGAGCTGTTTTTT. It yields the protein CASSLARDATGELFF. The genes are TRBV7-3 and TRBJ2-2; TRBD1 is a possible D gene (5 bases). With 2 bases removed from V and 4 bases from J, the gap between germline ends came to 11 bases. The CDR3 is 15 residues long. Germline V lookup: CDR1 SGHTA, CDR2 FQGTGA.

The chain couples TRBV19 to TRBJ2-5, with 7 bases aligning to TRBD1. Germline CDR1 and CDR2: LNHDA and SQIVND (reference sequence). V shed 8 bases and J 5 bases; nucleotides not matched to a gene: 5. The CDR3 has 12 residues. The CDR3 sequence: CASSGGSETQYF. CDR3 DNA sequence: TGTGCCAGTTCAGGGGGTTCGGAGACCCAGTACTTC.

V is TRBV5-4 and J is TRBJ1-1, with 9 bases lining up with TRBD1. Germline V gives CDR1 SGHNT, CDR2 YYREEE (reference sequence). The CDR3 totals 17 residues. V shed 2 bases and J 0 bases; nucleotides not matched to a gene: 8. CDR3: CASSLPGTGNMNTEAFF. For the CDR3, the DNA is TGTGCCAGCAGCTTACCCGGGACAGGGAACATGAACACTGAAGCTTTCTTT.

The rearrangement links TRBV9 to TRBJ2-1; D unresolved. The ends were cut back, 7 bases at V and 5 bases at J, with 7 bases in the middle. CDR3 size: 11 residues. Germline V lookup: CDR1 SGDLS, CDR2 YYNGEE. The CDR3 DNA reads as TGTGCCAGCGCAGTTAACAATGAGCAGTTCTTC. The encoded protein is CASAVNNEQFF.

V is TRBV18 and J is TRBJ2-1, with TRBD1 matching over 7 bases. Trimming took 6 bases from V and 3 from J; bases not matched to a gene: 5. The CDR3 consists of 14 residues. CDR1 and CDR2 (germline): KGHSH, LQKENI. DNA for the CDR3: TGTGCCAGCTCCCCGGGACAGAACTACAATGAGCAGTTCTTC. Translating gives CASSPGQNYNEQFF.

This chain links TRBV29-1 with TRBJ1-5, with 9 bases matching TRBD1. There are 15 residues in the CDR3. V lost 6 bases, J lost 0 bases, and 6 bases stayed unmatched. Germline V gene data show CDR1 as SQVTM and CDR2 as ANQGSEA. The CDR3 DNA follows: TGCAGCGTGAGACAGGGGGGGACTAGCAATCAGCCCCAGCATTTT. The encoded protein is CSVRQGGTSNQPQHF.

Regarding this clone: The same CDR3 arises from other DNA sequences in this sample as well. This sequence joins TRBV9 and TRBJ2-5, with a weak D call TRBD2 (6 bases). Germline CDR1 reads SGDLS; CDR2 reads YYNGEE. The CDR3 is 15 amino acids. Trimming stripped 0 bases from V and 5 bases from J, with 14 bases between. Here the CDR3 DNA reads TGTGCCAGCAGCGTAGGATCTAGCGCCCGGGAGACCCAGTACTTC. It specifies CASSVGSSARETQYF.

This sequence joins TRBV14 and TRBJ1-2, with no clear D. The CDR3 totals 12 residues. Germline V gene data show CDR1 as SGHDN and CDR2 as FVKESK. Trimming removed 2 bases at V and 2 bases at J, with 3 bases between. Here the CDR3 reads CASSQRNYGYTF. CDR3 coding DNA: TGTGCCAGCAGCCAACGGAACTATGGCTACACCTTC.

The chain couples TRBV14 to TRBJ2-2; 9 bases map to TRBD2. The CDR3 covers 16 residues. Germline loops: CDR1 SGHDN, CDR2 FVKESK. V trimming: 4 bases; J trimming: 4 bases; junction bases outside the gene matches: 7. The CDR3 loop is CASSRSGGRGTGELFF. The CDR3, as DNA: TGTGCCAGCAGCCGGTCTGGCGGGAGGGGCACCGGGGAGCTGTTTTTT.

The chain links TRBV19 to TRBJ2-2, with 7 bases lining up with TRBD1. Germline CDR1 is LNHDA and CDR2 is SQIVND (reference sequence). The V and J ends lost 5 bases and 5 bases, in that order; junction bases with no gene match: 5. The CDR3 has 14 residues. CDR3 region: CASSGKTGTGELFF. The CDR3 DNA reads as TGTGCCAGTAGTGGGAAGACAGGGACCGGGGAGCTGTTTTTT. Full variable domain (missing parts from reference TRBV19 and TRBJ2-2): DGGITQSPKYLFRKEGQNVTLSCEQNLNHDAMYWYRQDPGQGLRLIYYSQIVNDFQKGDIAEGYSVSREKKESFPLTVTSAQKNPTAFYLCASSGKTGTGELFFGEGSRLTVL.

The chain employs TRBV27 and TRBJ1-1; TRBD1 matches 9 bases. The CDR3 runs 14 residues. With V trimmed by 3 bases and J by 5 bases, 4 bases remained unmatched. Germline CDR1 MNHEY, CDR2 SMNVEV (reference sequence). CDR3 sequence: CASSLGTGWTEAFF. Written as DNA, the CDR3 is TGTGCCAGCAGTTTGGGGACAGGGTGGACTGAAGCTTTCTTT.

The chain is built from TRBV19 and TRBJ2-1; D is perhaps TRBD2 (6 bases). Trimming left V 2 bases short and J 7 bases short, with 9 bases between. The germline V gene has CDR1 LNHDA and CDR2 SQIVND (reference sequence). The CDR3 is made up of 13 amino acids. The CDR3 DNA is TGTGCCAGTAGTATAAAAGGGAGGAATGAGCAGTTCTTC. This gives the protein CASSIKGRNEQFF. Filled out from reference TRBV19 and TRBJ2-1, the complete variable domain reads DGGITQSPKYLFRKEGQNVTLSCEQNLNHDAMYWYRQDPGQGLRLIYYSQIVNDFQKGDIAEGYSVSREKKESFPLTVTSAQKNPTAFYLCASSIKGRNEQFFGPGTRLTVL.

The chain links TRBV5-6 to TRBJ2-3; D gene unclear. The CDR3 covers 14 residues. The germline V and J ends were trimmed by 1 base and 2 bases, with 8 bases remaining between them. Germline V gives CDR1 SGHDT, CDR2 YYEEEE. CDR3 nucleotide sequence: TGTGCCAGCAGCTTGATAGCCCCCACAGATACGCAGTATTTT. Its translation is CASSLIAPTDTQYF.